What follows are 11 T cell receptor beta chains derived from one specimen sequenced in a study of shared clonotypes between healthy human individuals. The protocol was immunoSEQ multiplex PCR, while the TCRdb copy is restricted to in-frame clones and leaves out a portion. The repertoire includes around 440,000 clones, 70% to 80% of them detected once, and about 12% sits in the top ten. The sequenced material came from PBMCs. These receptors all come from a woman aged 40 to 50 in good health. Some clones in this sample may be carry-over from other donors' samples.

V usage is TRBV7-9 and J usage is TRBJ2-2; TRBD2 agrees at 7 bases. V was pared by 5 bases and J by 2 bases, with 8 bases of the junction left unmatched. The CDR3 contains 16 residues. CDR1 and CDR2 (germline): SEHNR, FQNEAQ (reference sequence). The CDR3 DNA reads as TGTGCCAGCAGCCCCCACGGGGGGATAAACACCGGGGAGCTGTTTTTT. Its protein is CASSPHGGINTGELFF.

V gene TRBV6-5 combines with J gene TRBJ2-1; 13 bases line up with TRBD2. The CDR3 runs to 15 residues. Looked up from germline, CDR1 is MNHEY and CDR2 is SVGAGI. The J segment lost 7 bases and the V segment lost 4 bases, leaving 4 bases of the junction unmatched. The CDR3 region is CASSSGTSGINEQFF. Here the CDR3 DNA reads TGTGCCAGCAGTTCCGGGACTAGCGGGATAAATGAGCAGTTCTTC.

On this clone itself: A much larger clonotype is one base distant, so this may be a read error. Other DNA sequences of this sample code for an identical CDR3. This sequence joins TRBV27 and TRBJ2-5; tentative D call: TRBD1 (6 bases). The CDR3 is made up of 13 amino acids. With 6 bases removed from V and 5 bases from J, the gap between germline ends came to 13 bases. Germline CDR1 is MNHEY and CDR2 is SMNVEV (reference sequence). This CDR3 is CASRNRESETQYF. CDR3 DNA: TGTGCCAGCAGGAACAGGGAATCGGAGACCCAGTACTTC.

CDR3 DNA: TGTGCCAGCAGCTTAGGGGGACTAGCGGCTCCGAATGAGCAGTTCTTC. This sequence encodes CASSLGGLAAPNEQFF. The rearrangement links TRBV7-3 to TRBJ2-1; TRBD2 matches at 11 bases. The CDR3 contains 16 residues. Germline V gives CDR1 SGHTA, CDR2 FQGTGA. V dropped 2 bases and J dropped 7; count of bases not matched to a gene: 7.

The chain joins TRBV5-4 to TRBJ1-1; D possibly corresponds to TRBD1 (6 bases). The CDR3 loop spans 12 amino acids. Trimming removed 4 bases at V and 5 bases at J, with 9 bases between. Germline V CDR1 and CDR2: SGHNT, YYREEE (reference sequence). This CDR3 reads CASSPQGTEAFF. The CDR3 DNA reads as TGTGCCAGCAGCCCGCAGGGGACTGAAGCTTTCTTT. Full variable domain (missing parts from reference TRBV5-4 and TRBJ1-1): ETGVTQSPTHLIKTRGQQVTLRCSSQSGHNTVSWYQQALGQGPQFIFQYYREEENGRGNFPPRFSGLQFPNYSSELNVNALELDDSALYLCASSPQGTEAFFGQGTRLTVV.

V and J are TRBV30 and TRBJ2-7; D is possibly TRBD1 or TRBD2 (5 bases each). Trimming pared 1 base from V and 3 bases from J, leaving 10 bases between. Germline-derived CDR1 and CDR2 are GTSNPN and SVGIG (reference sequence). The CDR3 is made up of 13 amino acids. The CDR3 is CAWSGGTNYEQYF. The CDR3 region has the DNA TGTGCCTGGAGTGGGGGGACCAACTACGAGCAGTACTTC.

The chain links TRBV6-6 to TRBJ2-7; perhaps D is TRBD1 or TRBD2 (6 bases each). The CDR3 has 16 residues. Germline V gene lookup returns CDR1 MNHNY and CDR2 SVGAGI (reference sequence). Trimming left V 7 bases short and J 3 bases short, with 22 bases between. This CDR3 reads CASNLGGTPGIYEQYF. DNA for the CDR3: TGTGCCAGCAATCTTGGGGGGACACCCGGAATCTACGAGCAGTACTTC.

This chain uses TRBV7-9 with TRBJ1-2; D perhaps matches TRBD1 (6 bases). Trimming removed 2 bases from V and 3 bases from J, with 22 bases in between. CDR1 SEHNR and CDR2 FQNEAQ come from the germline V gene (reference sequence). This CDR3 comprises 18 residues. The CDR3 loop reads CASSLRRGAAGEDYGYTF. CDR3 in DNA: TGTGCCAGCAGCTTAAGGAGGGGTGCGGCAGGGGAAGACTATGGCTACACCTTC.

Regarding this clone: Since a much larger clone is just one base distant, this may be a read error. V and J are TRBV18 and TRBJ2-7; 9 bases are a match to TRBD1. Germline values: CDR1 KGHSH, CDR2 LQKENI. The CDR3 length is 14 residues. The CDR3 DNA is TGTGTCAGCTCACCGCCGGGACAGGGCTACGAGCAGTACTTC. Protein product: CVSSPPGQGYEQYF.

Concerning this clone itself: Since a much larger clone is just one base distant, this may be a read error. J is TRBJ2-5 and V is TRBV6-6; D remains ambiguous. Germline lookup yields CDR1 MNHNY and CDR2 SVGAGI (reference sequence). This CDR3 is built from 13 residues. The CDR3 loop is CAGSSPAGETQYF. The DNA for the CDR3 is TGTGCCGGCAGTAGCCCGGCCGGTGAGACCCAGTACTTC.

Only one count was recorded for this clone. J is TRBJ2-5 and V is TRBV19; TRBD2 aligns across 10 bases. The junction had 12 bases not matched to a gene; V was cut back by 6 bases and J by 5 bases. Germline V gene sequence: CDR1 LNHDA, CDR2 SQIVND (reference sequence). The CDR3 consists of 16 residues. The DNA for the CDR3 is TGTGCCAGTAGCAGGACTAGCGGTGGTTTTGGGGAGACCCAGTACTTC. Protein: CASSRTSGGFGETQYF.